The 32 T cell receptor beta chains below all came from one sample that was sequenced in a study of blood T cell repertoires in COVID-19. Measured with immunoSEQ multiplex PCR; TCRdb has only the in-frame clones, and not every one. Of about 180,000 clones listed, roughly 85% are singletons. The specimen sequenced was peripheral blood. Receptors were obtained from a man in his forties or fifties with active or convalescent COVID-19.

CDR3 loop: CASSVDRVYGYTF. Written as DNA, the CDR3 is TGTGCCAGCAGTGTGGACAGGGTCTATGGCTACACCTTC. V is TRBV2 and J is TRBJ1-2; 8 positions match TRBD1. This CDR3 spans 13 amino acids. With 4 bases clipped from V and 4 bases from J, the junction kept 2 bases outside the gene matches. Per the germline V gene, CDR1 is SNHLY and CDR2 is FYNNEI.

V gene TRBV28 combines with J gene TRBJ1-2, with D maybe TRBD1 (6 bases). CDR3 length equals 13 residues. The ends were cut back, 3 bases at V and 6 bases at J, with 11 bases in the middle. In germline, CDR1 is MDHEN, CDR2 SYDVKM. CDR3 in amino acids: CASSFGQGNGYTF. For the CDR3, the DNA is TGTGCCAGCAGTTTCGGGCAGGGGAATGGCTACACCTTC.

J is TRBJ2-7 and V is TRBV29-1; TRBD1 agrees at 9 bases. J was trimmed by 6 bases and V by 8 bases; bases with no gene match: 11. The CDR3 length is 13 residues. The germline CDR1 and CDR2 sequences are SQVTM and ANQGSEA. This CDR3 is CSIGTGPVVEQYF. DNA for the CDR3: TGCAGCATAGGGACAGGGCCGGTTGTCGAGCAGTACTTC.

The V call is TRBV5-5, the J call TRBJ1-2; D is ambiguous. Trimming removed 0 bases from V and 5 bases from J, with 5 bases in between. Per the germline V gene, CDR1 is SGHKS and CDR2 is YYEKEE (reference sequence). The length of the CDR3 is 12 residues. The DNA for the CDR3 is TGTGCCAGCAGCTTGGCGTTGTATGGCTACACCTTC. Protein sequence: CASSLALYGYTF.

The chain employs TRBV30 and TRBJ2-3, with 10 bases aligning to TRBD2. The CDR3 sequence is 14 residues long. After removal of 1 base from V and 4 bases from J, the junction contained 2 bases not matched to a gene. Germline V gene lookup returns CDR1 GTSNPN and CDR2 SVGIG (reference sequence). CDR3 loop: CAWSASGGADTQYF. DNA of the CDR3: TGTGCCTGGAGTGCCAGCGGGGGGGCAGATACGCAGTATTTT.

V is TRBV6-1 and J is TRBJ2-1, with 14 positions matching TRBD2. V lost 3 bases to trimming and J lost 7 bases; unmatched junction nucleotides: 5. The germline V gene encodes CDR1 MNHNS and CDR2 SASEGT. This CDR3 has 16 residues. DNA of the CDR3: TGTGCCAGCAGTGACCGACTAGCGGGGGGGCCTAATGAGCAGTTCTTC. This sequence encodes CASSDRLAGGPNEQFF.

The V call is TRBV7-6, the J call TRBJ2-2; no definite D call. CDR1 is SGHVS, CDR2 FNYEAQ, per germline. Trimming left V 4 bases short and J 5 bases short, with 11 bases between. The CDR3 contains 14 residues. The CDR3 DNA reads TGTGCCAGCAGCTCCTCTATACTTACCGGGGAGCTGTTTTTT. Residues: CASSSSILTGELFF. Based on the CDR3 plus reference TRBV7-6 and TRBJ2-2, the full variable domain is GAGVSQSPRYKVTKRGQDVALRCDPISGHVSLYWYRQALGQGPEFLTYFNYEAQQDKSGLPNDRFSAERPEGSISTLTIQRTEQRDSAMYRCASSSSILTGELFFGEGSRLTVL.

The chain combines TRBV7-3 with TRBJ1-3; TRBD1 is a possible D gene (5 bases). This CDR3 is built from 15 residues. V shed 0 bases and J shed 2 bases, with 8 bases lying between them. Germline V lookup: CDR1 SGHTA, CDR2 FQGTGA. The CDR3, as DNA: TGTGCCAGCAGCTTAACAGGGGTGGCTGGAAACACCATATATTTT. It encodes CASSLTGVAGNTIYF.

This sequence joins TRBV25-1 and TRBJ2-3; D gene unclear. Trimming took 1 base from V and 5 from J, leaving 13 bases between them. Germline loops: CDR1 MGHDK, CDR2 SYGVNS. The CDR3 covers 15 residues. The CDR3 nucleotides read TGTGCCAGCAGTGAATGGCGGCAAGGTGAAGATACGCAGTATTTT. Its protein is CASSEWRQGEDTQYF.

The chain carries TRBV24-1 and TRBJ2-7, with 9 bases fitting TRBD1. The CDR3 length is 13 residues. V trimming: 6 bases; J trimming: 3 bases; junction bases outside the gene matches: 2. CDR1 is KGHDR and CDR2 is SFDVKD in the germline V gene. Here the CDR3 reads CATSLTGGYEQYF. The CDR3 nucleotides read TGTGCCACCAGTCTGACAGGGGGCTACGAGCAGTACTTC.

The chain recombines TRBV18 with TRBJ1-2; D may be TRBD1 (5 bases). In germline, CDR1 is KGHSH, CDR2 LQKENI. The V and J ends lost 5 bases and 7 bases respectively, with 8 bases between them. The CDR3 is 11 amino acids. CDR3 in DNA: TGTGCCAGCTCATCGCAGGGTGGCTACACCTTC. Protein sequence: CASSSQGGYTF.

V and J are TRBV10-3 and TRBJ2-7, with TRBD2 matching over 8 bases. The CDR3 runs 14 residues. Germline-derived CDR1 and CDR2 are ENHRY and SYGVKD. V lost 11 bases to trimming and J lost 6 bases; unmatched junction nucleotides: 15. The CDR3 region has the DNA TGTGCCTCCCAAAGCGTGGCGGGAGGTTCCGAGCAGTACTTC. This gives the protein CASQSVAGGSEQYF.

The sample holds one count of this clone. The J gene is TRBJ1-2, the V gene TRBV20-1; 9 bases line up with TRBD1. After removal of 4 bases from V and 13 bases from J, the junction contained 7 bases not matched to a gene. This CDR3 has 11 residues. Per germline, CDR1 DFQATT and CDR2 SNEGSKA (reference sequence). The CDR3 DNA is TGCAGTGCTACCCCCGGGACAGGGATCACCTTC. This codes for CSATPGTGITF.

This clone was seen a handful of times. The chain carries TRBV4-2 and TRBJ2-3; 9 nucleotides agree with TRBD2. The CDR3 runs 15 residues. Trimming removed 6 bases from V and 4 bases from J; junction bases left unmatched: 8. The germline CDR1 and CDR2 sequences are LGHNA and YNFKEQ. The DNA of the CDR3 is TGTGCCAGCAGTACCGGGACTAGCTGGTCAGATACGCAGTATTTT. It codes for CASSTGTSWSDTQYF.

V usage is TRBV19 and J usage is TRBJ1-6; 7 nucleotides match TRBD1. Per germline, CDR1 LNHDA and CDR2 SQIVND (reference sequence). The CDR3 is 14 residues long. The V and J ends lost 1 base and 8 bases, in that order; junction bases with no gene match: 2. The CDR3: CASSIVQGYSPLHF. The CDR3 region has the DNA TGTGCCAGTAGTATAGTACAGGGGTATTCACCCCTCCACTTT.

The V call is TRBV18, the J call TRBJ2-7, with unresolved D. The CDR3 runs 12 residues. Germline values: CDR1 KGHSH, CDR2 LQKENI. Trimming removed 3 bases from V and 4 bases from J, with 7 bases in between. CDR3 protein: CASSPKTYEQYF. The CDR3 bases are TGTGCCAGCTCACCCAAGACTTACGAGCAGTACTTC.

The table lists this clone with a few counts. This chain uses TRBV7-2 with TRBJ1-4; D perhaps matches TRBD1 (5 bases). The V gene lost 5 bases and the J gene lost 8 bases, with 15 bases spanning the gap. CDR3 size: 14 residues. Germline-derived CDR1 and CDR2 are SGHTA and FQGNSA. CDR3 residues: CASSQDNMREKLFF. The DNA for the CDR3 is TGTGCCAGCAGCCAGGACAATATGAGGGAAAAACTGTTTTTT.

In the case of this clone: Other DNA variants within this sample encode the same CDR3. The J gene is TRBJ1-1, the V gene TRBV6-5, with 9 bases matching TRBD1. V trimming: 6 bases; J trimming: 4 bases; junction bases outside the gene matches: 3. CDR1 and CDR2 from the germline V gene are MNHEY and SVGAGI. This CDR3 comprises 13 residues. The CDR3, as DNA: TGTGCCAGCAGGACGACAGGGGGCACTGAAGCTTTCTTT. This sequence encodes CASRTTGGTEAFF.

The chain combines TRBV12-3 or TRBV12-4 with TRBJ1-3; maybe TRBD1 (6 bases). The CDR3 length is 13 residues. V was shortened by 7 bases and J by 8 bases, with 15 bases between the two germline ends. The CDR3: CASTLGAFDTIYF. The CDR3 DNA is TGTGCCAGCACCCTGGGGGCGTTTGACACCATATATTTT.

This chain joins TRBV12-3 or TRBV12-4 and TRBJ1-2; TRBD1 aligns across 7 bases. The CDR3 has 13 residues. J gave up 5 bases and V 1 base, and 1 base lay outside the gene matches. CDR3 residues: CASSLDRGYGYTF. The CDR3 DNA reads TGTGCCAGCAGTTTAGACAGGGGTTATGGCTACACCTTC.

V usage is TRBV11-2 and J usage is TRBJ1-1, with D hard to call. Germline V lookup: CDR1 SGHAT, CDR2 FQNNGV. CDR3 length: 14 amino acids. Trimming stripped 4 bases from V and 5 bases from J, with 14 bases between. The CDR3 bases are TGTGCCAGCAGCTCGGATAGGAGGAGGACTGAAGCTTTCTTT. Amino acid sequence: CASSSDRRRTEAFF.

Here the CDR3 DNA reads TGTGCCAGCAGTGTACTAGCGGGGATCTCTGGGGCCAACGTCCTGACTTTC. This sequence encodes CASSVLAGISGANVLTF. This chain uses TRBV6-1 with TRBJ2-6, with 10 bases that match TRBD2. This CDR3 is built from 17 residues. The V and J ends lost 4 bases and 0 bases, in that order; junction bases with no gene match: 3. In germline, CDR1 is MNHNS, CDR2 SASEGT.

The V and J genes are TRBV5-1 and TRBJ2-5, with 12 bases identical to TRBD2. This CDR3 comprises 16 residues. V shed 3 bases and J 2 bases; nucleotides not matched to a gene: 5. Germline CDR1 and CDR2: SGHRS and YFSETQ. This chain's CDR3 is CASSSGLAGLQETQYF. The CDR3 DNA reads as TGCGCCAGCAGCTCCGGACTAGCGGGGCTACAAGAGACCCAGTACTTC.

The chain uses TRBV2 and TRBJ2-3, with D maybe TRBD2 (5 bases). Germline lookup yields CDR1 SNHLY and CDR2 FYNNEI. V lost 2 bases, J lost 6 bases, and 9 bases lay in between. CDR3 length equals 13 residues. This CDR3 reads CASSESLADTQYF. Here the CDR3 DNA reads TGTGCCAGCAGTGAATCTCTAGCCGATACGCAGTATTTT.

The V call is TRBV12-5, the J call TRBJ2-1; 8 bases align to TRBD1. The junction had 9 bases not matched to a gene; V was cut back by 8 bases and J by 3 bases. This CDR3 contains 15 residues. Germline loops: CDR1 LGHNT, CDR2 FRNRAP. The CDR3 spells CASLPGGFDYNEQFF. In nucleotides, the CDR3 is TGTGCTAGTCTTCCAGGGGGCTTTGACTACAATGAGCAGTTCTTC.

CDR3 region: CASSSGQLDTEAFF. The CDR3 DNA follows: TGTGCCAGCAGCTCCGGACAGCTTGACACTGAAGCTTTCTTT. The genes are TRBV3-1 (or the pseudogene TRBV3-2) and TRBJ1-1; the D gene is possibly TRBD1 (6 bases). Deletions cut 5 bases from V and 3 bases from J, with 13 bases between. The CDR3 has 14 amino acids. Per the germline V gene, CDR1 is LGHDT and CDR2 is YNNKEL (reference sequence).

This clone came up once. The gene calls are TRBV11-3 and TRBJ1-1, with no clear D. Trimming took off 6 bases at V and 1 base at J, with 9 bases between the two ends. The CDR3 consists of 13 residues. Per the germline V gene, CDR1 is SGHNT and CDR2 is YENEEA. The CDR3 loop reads CASSLSRNTEAFF. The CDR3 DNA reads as TGTGCCAGCAGTCTCTCGAGGAACACTGAAGCTTTCTTT.

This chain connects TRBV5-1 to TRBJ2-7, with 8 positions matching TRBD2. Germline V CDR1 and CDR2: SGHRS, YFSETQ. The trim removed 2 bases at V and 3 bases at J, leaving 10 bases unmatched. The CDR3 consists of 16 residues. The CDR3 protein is CASSFAEGTSHYEQYF. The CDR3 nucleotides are TGCGCCAGCAGCTTCGCGGAGGGGACTAGTCACTACGAGCAGTACTTC.

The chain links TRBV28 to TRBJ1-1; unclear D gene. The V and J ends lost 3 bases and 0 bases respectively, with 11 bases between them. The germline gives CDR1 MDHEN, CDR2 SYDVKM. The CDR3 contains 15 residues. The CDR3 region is CASSFEGFMNTEAFF. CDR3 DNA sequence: TGTGCCAGCAGTTTTGAGGGATTCATGAACACTGAAGCTTTCTTT.

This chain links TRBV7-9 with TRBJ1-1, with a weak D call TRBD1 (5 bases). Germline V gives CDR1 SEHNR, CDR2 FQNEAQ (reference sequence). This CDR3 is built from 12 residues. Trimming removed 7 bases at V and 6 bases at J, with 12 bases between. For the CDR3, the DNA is TGTGCCAGCACCCCCTGGGGGGCTGAAGCTTTCTTT. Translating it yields CASTPWGAEAFF.

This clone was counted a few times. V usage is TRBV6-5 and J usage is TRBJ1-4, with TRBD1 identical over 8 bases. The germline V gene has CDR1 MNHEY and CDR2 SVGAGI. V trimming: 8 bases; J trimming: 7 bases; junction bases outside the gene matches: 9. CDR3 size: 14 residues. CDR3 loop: CASFPRGLGEKLFF. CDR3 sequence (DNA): TGTGCCAGCTTTCCCAGGGGGCTTGGTGAAAAACTGTTTTTT.

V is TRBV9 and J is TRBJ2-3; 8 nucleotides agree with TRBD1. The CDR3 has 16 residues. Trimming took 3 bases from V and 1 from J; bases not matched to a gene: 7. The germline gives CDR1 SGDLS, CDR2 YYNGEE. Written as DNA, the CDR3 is TGTGCCAGCAGCGAAAAGACAGGGGTCCGCACAGATACGCAGTATTTT. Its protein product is CASSEKTGVRTDTQYF.